What follows are 6 T cell receptor beta chains derived from one specimen sequenced in a study of control samples from healthy donors and cancer patients. Sequencing used immunoSEQ multiplex PCR; TCRdb keeps in-frame clones, though not all of them. The sample yields 400,000 to 450,000 clones, more than 80% seen once. Sequenced material: PBMCs. The receptors were gathered from a man in his forties with head and neck cancer.

The rearrangement joins TRBV5-6 to TRBJ2-2, with D possibly being TRBD2 (6 bases). Germline V gene lookup returns CDR1 SGHDT and CDR2 YYEEEE. The CDR3 loop spans 13 amino acids. Trimming stripped 4 bases from V and 6 bases from J, with 10 bases between. The chain's CDR3 is CASSAGTPGELFF. CDR3 DNA: TGTGCCAGCAGCGCAGGGACTCCCGGGGAGCTGTTTTTT.

V gene TRBV29-1 combines with J gene TRBJ2-7; D gene ambiguous. The CDR3 has 12 residues. The V gene lost 5 bases and the J gene lost 1 base, with 9 bases spanning the gap. The V gene's germline CDR1 is SQVTM and CDR2 ANQGSEA. CDR3 sequence reads: CSVRTASYEQYF. CDR3 in DNA: TGCAGCGTTCGAACAGCTTCCTACGAGCAGTACTTC.

The V and J genes are TRBV11-2 and TRBJ1-1; TRBD1 matches at 7 bases. This CDR3 is 15 amino acids long. The V gene's germline CDR1 is SGHAT and CDR2 FQNNGV. The V segment lost 2 bases and the J segment 4 bases; nucleotides outside the gene matches: 7. As DNA, the CDR3 is TGTGCCAGCAGCTTATTGAGGGGGCGGATCACTGAAGCTTTCTTT. Translated: CASSLLRGRITEAFF.

J is TRBJ1-2 and V is TRBV6-5; D not certain. The V gene lost 6 bases and the J gene lost 2 bases, with 10 bases spanning the gap. Germline V gene lookup returns CDR1 MNHEY and CDR2 SVGAGI. The CDR3 contains 13 residues. The CDR3 loop is CASSLDGNYGYTF. The CDR3 DNA reads as TGTGCCAGCAGCCTGGACGGAAACTATGGCTACACCTTC.

The V gene is TRBV11-2, the J gene TRBJ1-1, with D hard to call. The CDR3 spans 14 residues. Trimming cost V 9 bases and J 1 base, with 15 bases left between them. Looked up from germline, CDR1 is SGHAT and CDR2 is FQNNGV. The CDR3 sequence is CASSAVSGNTEAFF. The CDR3 nucleotides read TGTGCCAGTAGTGCAGTTTCCGGGAACACTGAAGCTTTCTTT.

The J gene is TRBJ2-7, the V gene TRBV7-9; TRBD1 matches at 7 bases. The CDR3 runs 14 residues. The germline V gene has CDR1 SEHNR and CDR2 FQNEAQ (reference sequence). With V trimmed by 4 bases and J by 2 bases, 5 bases remained unmatched. This CDR3 is CASSSRTGTYEQYF. The CDR3 DNA sequence: TGTGCCAGCAGCTCAAGGACAGGCACCTACGAGCAGTACTTC. Filled out from reference TRBV7-9 and TRBJ2-7, the complete variable domain reads DTGVSQNPRHKITKRGQNVTFRCDPISEHNRLYWYRQTLGQGPEFLTYFQNEAQLEKSRLLSDRFSAERPKGSFSTLEIQRTEQGDSAMYLCASSSRTGTYEQYFGPGTRLTVT.